This paragraph reports one T cell receptor beta chain. The clone's antigen remains unknown. The sample holds no much larger clone one base away, and base qualities are not on file. The record originates from a study of human T cells and chemical hapten exposure (dated by TCRdb to the early 2020s). Regarding the complete study: For sensitization, 2% DPC in acetone was applied to a 2 cm by 2 cm area of upper inner arm skin. The study tracked peripheral blood TCR repertoire changes in vivo during primary and secondary sensitization to the hapten diphenylcyclopropenone (DPC) in alopecia patients. Weekly therapeutic DPC doses were additionally applied to the scalp of patients throughout the roughly 25-week study period. The patient cohort, mostly female, included alopecia areata with under or over 50% scalp involvement, alopecia totalis and alopecia universalis. Blood samples were taken from patients before sensitization (week 0) and then at 2, 6 and about 24 weeks after DPC sensitization. For TCR sequencing, blood came from 25 to 35 alopecia patients at anywhere from one to four time points (pre-sensitization, 2, 6 and 24 weeks). Patch testing on the upper back used Finn chambers containing 0.01% DPC, with scoring done after 6 days according to International Contact Dermatitis Research Group standards. Libraries were pooled for sequencing, and per-sample TCR yields varied mainly because of small differences in library volumes within the pool. What the authors observed across the whole study: Compared with pre-sensitization or healthy control sets, expanded TCRs formed significantly more large CDR3 similarity clusters, which is consistent with antigen-driven responses. Patch test score correlated positively with the number of PT1 expanded TCRs, reaching significance at thresholds 8, 16 and 32 but not at 4. Because every patient had alopecia, a presumed autoimmune disease, the patients' immune response might differ from that of healthy individuals. No change with DPC sensitization was found in the number of TCRs above 1 in 1000 frequency, and no evidence of global repertoire structure alterations was found. Repeated subsampling changed both the strength of the expansion versus patch-test correlation and the threshold at which the correlation became significant.

The time point label on this specimen signifies: pre-sensitization, week 0. The treatment or condition label corresponds to: therapeutic diphenylcyclopropenone sensitization with weekly scalp DPC. Blood at each patch-test visit was drawn before the patch test was applied. To be eligible, patients had to be aged 18 to 70, diagnosed with alopecia and judged suitable for DPC therapy, while pregnant patients were excluded. Total RNA was extracted from unfractionated whole blood collected in Tempus Blood RNA tubes. From the cysteine up to the phenylalanine, the CDR3 has a length of 19 residues. Only the CDR3 portion is preserved as DNA: 57 bases, with reading frame beginning at the first base. Reading the germline V gene gives CDR1 MGHRA and CDR2 YSYEKL. V is pared back by 0 bases and J by 2 bases, with 20 bases lying between the germline termini. Libraries were constructed by RACE. Sequenced on a NextSeq 500. During library preparation, unique molecular identifiers were attached to individual cDNA molecules so that TCRs could be counted in a quantitative, reproducible way. For every blood RNA sample, sequencing covered both the TCR alpha and TCR beta chains. Per the authors' processing: The median number of TCRs per sample was 95,638, ranging from 23,224 to 690,600. The Decombinator software suite was used to annotate the V, J and CDR3 of the TCR reads. For the PS versus PT1 abundance plots, all samples were subsampled to the same number of TCRs (28,000). TCRs were defined as expanded if absent before sensitization and observed at least eight times at the 2-week time point. TCRdb trimmed the raw reads at Q25, called clones with MiXCR and kept productive beta chains. Entries that share a CDR3 protein sequence are merged under the most common genes and DNA. These V and J calls are TCRdb output, not the study's own analysis. This sample comprises approximately 260,000 distinct CDR3 sequences, 7.5% to 9% of them detected only once. The ten top clones hold more than 1% of the sample.

The specimen comprised whole blood, sampled in connection with sensitization to the hapten diphenylcyclopropenone (DPC). The chain is made from TRBV4-1 and TRBJ2-1, with TRBD1 perhaps the D gene, on 5 matching bases. This clonotype originated in a man aged 18 to 35 with alopecia areata. Some clones in this sample may be carry-over from other donors' samples. The CDR3 here reads CASSQEFQPGLSPYNEQFF. The nucleotide sequence is TGCGCCAGCAGCCAAGAGTTCCAGCCAGGGCTCTCACCCTACAATGAGCAGTTCTTC.